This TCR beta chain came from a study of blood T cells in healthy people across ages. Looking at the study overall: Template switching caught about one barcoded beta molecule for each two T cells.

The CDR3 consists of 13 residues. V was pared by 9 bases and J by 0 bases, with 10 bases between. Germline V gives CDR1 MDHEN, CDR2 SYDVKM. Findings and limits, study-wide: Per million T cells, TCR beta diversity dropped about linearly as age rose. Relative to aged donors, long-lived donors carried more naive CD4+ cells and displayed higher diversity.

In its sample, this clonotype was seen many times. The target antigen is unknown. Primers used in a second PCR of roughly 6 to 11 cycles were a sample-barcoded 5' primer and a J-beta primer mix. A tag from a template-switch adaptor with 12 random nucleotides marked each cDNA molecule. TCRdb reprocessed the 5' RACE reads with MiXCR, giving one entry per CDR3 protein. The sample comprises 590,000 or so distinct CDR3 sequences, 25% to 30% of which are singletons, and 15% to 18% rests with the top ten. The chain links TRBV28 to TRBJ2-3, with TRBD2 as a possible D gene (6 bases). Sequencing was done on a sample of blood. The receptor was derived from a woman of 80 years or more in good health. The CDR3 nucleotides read TGTGCCAGTCACGGGGGTAGCACAGATACGCAGTATTTT. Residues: CASHGGSTDTQYF.